Presented here are 16 T cell receptor beta chains from one specimen sequenced in a study of blood T cell repertoires in COVID-19. Repertoires were generated with immunoSEQ multiplex PCR, while TCRdb's copy carries only in-frame clones and drops some. The sample records 200,000 to 250,000 clones, approximately 85% being singletons. The source material was peripheral blood. Receptors were obtained from a middle-aged man with acute or convalescent COVID-19.

The V call is TRBV7-9, the J call TRBJ2-2, with a weak D call TRBD1 (6 bases). CDR1 is SEHNR, CDR2 FQNEAQ, per germline (reference sequence). The CDR3 has 18 residues. Trimming stripped 2 bases from V and 3 bases from J, with 19 bases between. The CDR3 sequence: CASSLTLIRDTHTGELFF. The CDR3, as DNA: TGTGCCAGCAGCTTAACTTTGATCCGGGACACCCACACCGGGGAGCTGTTTTTT.

V gene TRBV30 combines with J gene TRBJ2-7; a possible D gene is TRBD1 (6 bases). Germline V gives CDR1 GTSNPN, CDR2 SVGIG (reference sequence). Trimming took 3 bases from V and 1 from J, leaving 13 bases between them. This CDR3 spans 14 amino acids. The CDR3 DNA is TGTGCCTGGAGAGACAGGTCTTTATCCTACGAGCAGTACTTC. Its translation: CAWRDRSLSYEQYF.

The CDR3 DNA sequence: TGCAGTGCTGCGGGGACTGACGAGCAGTACTTC. Its protein is CSAAGTDEQYF. The chain employs TRBV20-1 and TRBJ2-7; D is possibly TRBD2 (6 bases). V lost 5 bases to trimming and J lost 5 bases, with 10 bases between them. Per germline, CDR1 DFQATT and CDR2 SNEGSKA (reference sequence). CDR3 length: 11 amino acids.

This clone showed up just once. The rearrangement joins TRBV6-6 to TRBJ2-5, with TRBD2 identical over 7 bases. The trim removed 6 bases at V and 5 bases at J, leaving 9 bases unmatched. The CDR3 runs to 14 residues. Germline lookup yields CDR1 MNHNY and CDR2 SVGAGI (reference sequence). This CDR3 reads CASSLPGRDETQYF. CDR3 sequence (DNA): TGTGCCAGCAGCCTCCCGGGGAGGGACGAGACCCAGTACTTC.

The chain links TRBV6-5 to TRBJ1-4, with 10 positions matching TRBD1. The length of the CDR3 is 12 residues. Germline CDR1 MNHEY, CDR2 SVGAGI. The J segment lost 15 bases and the V segment lost 6 bases, leaving 7 bases of the junction unmatched. CDR3 amino acids: CASSPAGQGLFF. CDR3 in DNA: TGTGCCAGCAGCCCGGCGGGACAGGGGTTGTTTTTT.

This sequence joins TRBV11-2 and TRBJ2-7, with D perhaps matching TRBD2 (7 bases). The CDR3 runs to 17 residues. The germline CDR1 and CDR2 sequences are SGHAT and FQNNGV. V dropped 1 base and J dropped 2 bases, with 18 bases sitting between them. DNA of the CDR3: TGTGCCAGCAGCTTAGCGGCGGGGGCATACCTTCCCTACGAGCAGTACTTC. Residues: CASSLAAGAYLPYEQYF. Full variable domain (outside the CDR3, taken from reference TRBV11-2 and TRBJ2-7): EAGVAQSPRYKIIEKRQSVAFWCNPISGHATLYWYQQILGQGPKLLIQFQNNGVVDDSQLPKDRFSAERLKGVDSTLKIQPAKLEDSAVYLCASSLAAGAYLPYEQYFGPGTRLTVT.

The chain employs TRBV3-1 (or the pseudogene TRBV3-2) and TRBJ2-3; 8 positions match TRBD2. Germline values: CDR1 LGHDT, CDR2 YNNKEL (reference sequence). V gave up 1 base and J gave up 6 bases; unmatched junction bases: 6. This CDR3 contains 15 residues. The CDR3 here is CASSQGVGGADTQYF. CDR3 nucleotide sequence: TGTGCCAGCAGCCAAGGGGTCGGGGGGGCGGATACGCAGTATTTT.

This clone was counted at least ten times. The chain employs TRBV5-1 and TRBJ2-7; D possibly corresponds to TRBD1 (5 bases). V lost 2 bases and J lost 5, with 14 bases in between. The germline gives CDR1 SGHRS, CDR2 YFSETQ. CDR3 length: 14 amino acids. The CDR3 loop is CASSLTGTGDEQYF. The CDR3 nucleotides are TGCGCCAGCAGCTTAACAGGTACGGGTGACGAGCAGTACTTC.

The chain is built from TRBV18 and TRBJ2-7, with a tentative D call TRBD2 (6 bases). This CDR3 region has 16 residues. Germline assignment: CDR1 KGHSH and CDR2 LQKENI. Trimming pared 5 bases from V and 1 base from J, leaving 18 bases between. The CDR3 protein is CASSDRLGLKSYEQYF. CDR3 in DNA: TGTGCCAGCTCAGATCGTCTGGGACTGAAATCCTACGAGCAGTACTTC.

The chain links TRBV7-3 to TRBJ2-3, with a weak D call TRBD2 (6 bases). Germline lookup yields CDR1 SGHTA and CDR2 FQGTGA. This CDR3 is built from 14 residues. The germline V and J ends were trimmed by 0 bases and 4 bases, with 8 bases remaining between them. The CDR3 nucleotides are TGTGCCAGCAGCTTAACAGGCGGGGCAGATACGCAGTATTTT. Amino acids: CASSLTGGADTQYF.

About this clone: At the DNA level, this CDR3 is encoded by other sequences in the same sample as well. This sequence joins TRBV11-2 and TRBJ1-1; tentative D call: TRBD1 (5 bases). V was trimmed by 0 bases and J by 4 bases, leaving 6 bases between them. Germline V gives CDR1 SGHAT, CDR2 FQNNGV. The CDR3 covers 13 residues. The CDR3 bases are TGTGCCAGCAGCTTAGACGGGGGCACTGAAGCTTTCTTT. Residues: CASSLDGGTEAFF. Using reference TRBV11-2 and TRBJ1-1 for the parts outside the CDR3, the full variable domain is EAGVAQSPRYKIIEKRQSVAFWCNPISGHATLYWYQQILGQGPKLLIQFQNNGVVDDSQLPKDRFSAERLKGVDSTLKIQPAKLEDSAVYLCASSLDGGTEAFFGQGTRLTVV.

This clone has more than one count but fewer than ten. This chain links TRBV7-9 with TRBJ1-2, with 7 positions matching TRBD1. J gave up 5 bases and V 2 bases, and 8 bases lay outside the gene matches. The CDR3 loop spans 15 amino acids. Germline V gene data show CDR1 as SEHNR and CDR2 as FQNEAQ (reference sequence). The CDR3 bases are TGTGCCAGCAGCTTAAAAGGGGGCCTAGAATATGGCTACACCTTC. Its protein product is CASSLKGGLEYGYTF.

The V call is TRBV7-9, the J call TRBJ2-7, with 7 bases that match TRBD1. Germline values: CDR1 SEHNR, CDR2 FQNEAQ (reference sequence). This CDR3 is built from 15 residues. V was pared by 4 bases and J by 2 bases, with 8 bases of the junction left unmatched. CDR3 sequence (DNA): TGTGCCAGCAGCTCGACAGGCGGACAGGCCTACGAGCAGTACTTC. This gives the protein CASSSTGGQAYEQYF.

CDR3 bases: TGTGCCAGCAGCCGTCTACCAGGGGAGACTGAAGCTTTCTTT. Amino acids: CASSRLPGETEAFF. The J gene is TRBJ1-1, the V gene TRBV9, with TRBD1 as a possible D gene (6 bases). Germline V gene lookup returns CDR1 SGDLS and CDR2 YYNGEE. Between the trimmed V and J ends, which lost 4 bases and 5 bases, there was a span of 15 bases. The CDR3 extends over 14 amino acids. Using reference TRBV9 and TRBJ1-1 for the parts outside the CDR3, the full variable domain is DSGVTQTPKHLITATGQRVTLRCSPRSGDLSVYWYQQSLDQGLQFLIQYYNGEERAKGNILERFSAQQFPDLHSELNLSSLELGDSALYFCASSRLPGETEAFFGQGTRLTVV.

CDR3 region: CASDGPYGYTF. The CDR3 bases are TGTGCCAGCGATGGGCCCTATGGCTACACCTTC. The chain joins TRBV12-3 or TRBV12-4 to TRBJ1-2; D gene ambiguous. The CDR3 is 11 residues long. The germline V and J ends were trimmed by 8 bases and 4 bases, with 8 bases remaining between them.

The gene calls are TRBV4-1 and TRBJ1-1, with D perhaps matching TRBD1 (5 bases). The CDR3 sequence is 14 residues long. Germline-derived CDR1 and CDR2 are MGHRA and YSYEKL. Trimming took off 0 bases at V and 2 bases at J, with 7 bases between the two ends. The CDR3 reads CASSQDTGNTEAFF. CDR3 nucleotides: TGCGCCAGCAGCCAAGATACAGGTAACACTGAAGCTTTCTTT.